The 9 T cell receptor beta chains given below trace back to one sample, sequenced in a study of cytomegalovirus exposure and HLA in healthy donors. With 60 Vbeta and 13 Jbeta primers, the PCR was carried out. Data came from immunoSEQ multiplex PCR; TCRdb stores just in-frame clones and leaves some out. Counted here are about 130,000 clones, 83% occurring once; the ten biggest clones make up roughly 1.2%. The sample was PBMCs. The receptors come from a girl aged 2 to 9 in good health and CMV-seronegative.

The chain carries TRBV5-1 and TRBJ2-7, with 8 nucleotides matching TRBD2. Germline V gene data show CDR1 as SGHRS and CDR2 as YFSETQ. The V gene end was trimmed by 6 bases and the J gene end by 2 bases; junction bases not matched to a gene: 13. CDR3 length: 16 amino acids. CDR3 sequence reads: CASNLGYTGGPYEQYF. The CDR3 DNA follows: TGCGCCAGCAATTTGGGGTACACGGGAGGGCCCTACGAGCAGTACTTC.

The CDR3: CASSPRSSGANVLTF. CDR3 DNA sequence: TGTGCCAGCTCCCCCCGGAGTTCTGGGGCCAACGTCCTGACTTTC. This chain joins TRBV18 and TRBJ2-6; D is unresolved. V shed 6 bases and J shed 1 base, with 10 bases lying between them. The germline V gene encodes CDR1 KGHSH and CDR2 LQKENI. This CDR3 is 15 amino acids long.

The V call is TRBV25-1, the J call TRBJ2-5, with 16 bases matching TRBD2. Germline trimming cut 8 bases from V and 5 bases from J; bases unmatched to any gene: 2. The CDR3 is made up of 14 amino acids. Germline loops: CDR1 MGHDK, CDR2 SYGVNS. In DNA form, the CDR3 reads TGTGCCAGCGGGACTAGCGGGAGGGGGGAGACCCAGTACTTC. This codes for CASGTSGRGETQYF.

The V call is TRBV15, the J call TRBJ1-5; no clear D. This CDR3 comprises 17 residues. The V gene lost 1 base and the J gene lost 0 bases, with 13 bases spanning the gap. Germline V gives CDR1 LNHNV, CDR2 YYDKDF (reference sequence). The CDR3 nucleotides are TGTGCCACCAGCAGAGCGTCCGACTTTTATAGCAATCAGCCCCAGCATTTT. This codes for CATSRASDFYSNQPQHF.

This sequence joins TRBV29-1 and TRBJ2-7; 9 bases match TRBD1. Germline V gene data show CDR1 as SQVTM and CDR2 as ANQGSEA. The junction had 11 bases not matched to a gene; V was cut back by 6 bases and J by 2 bases. The CDR3 loop spans 15 amino acids. DNA for the CDR3: TGCAGCGTCGCCTTACCGGGACAGGGTACCTACGAGCAGTACTTC. As protein: CSVALPGQGTYEQYF.

V gene TRBV6-5 combines with J gene TRBJ1-2; weak D call: TRBD1 (6 bases). CDR1 and CDR2 from the germline V gene are MNHEY and SVGAGI. This CDR3 is built from 15 residues. Trimming cost V 2 bases and J 8 bases, with 18 bases left between them. The CDR3 DNA is TGTGCCAGCAGTTACATAAATAACAGGGCAGCGGGCTACACCTTC. It encodes CASSYINNRAAGYTF.

This rearrangement joins TRBV5-1 to TRBJ2-5; a weak D match, TRBD2 (6 bases). The V gene lost 1 base and the J gene lost 3 bases, with 10 bases spanning the gap. Germline V gives CDR1 SGHRS, CDR2 YFSETQ. The CDR3 totals 14 residues. This chain's CDR3 is CASSLYGGKETQYF. Written as DNA, the CDR3 is TGCGCCAGCAGCTTGTATGGGGGGAAAGAGACCCAGTACTTC.

On this clone: Because the CDR3 is missing its conserved closing phenylalanine or tryptophan, this is likely a read error. V and J are TRBV13 and TRBJ1-4; D call uncertain. The CDR3 covers 17 residues. Germline V gene lookup returns CDR1 PRHDT and CDR2 FYEKMQ (reference sequence). The V end was cut by 2 bases, the J end by 0 bases, with 13 bases between. The CDR3 sequence: CASSLSLRTSTNEKLFV. DNA for the CDR3: TGTGCCAGCAGCTTAAGTCTAAGGACTTCAACTAATGAAAAACTGTTTGTT.

This chain connects TRBV7-9 to TRBJ1-5; no reliable D call. Germline V gene data show CDR1 as SEHNR and CDR2 as FQNEAQ (reference sequence). This CDR3 is 13 amino acids long. The V end was cut by 4 bases, the J end by 2 bases, with 6 bases between. CDR3 DNA: TGTGCCAGCAGCTCCAGCGGCAATCAGCCCCAGCATTTT. Translation: CASSSSGNQPQHF.